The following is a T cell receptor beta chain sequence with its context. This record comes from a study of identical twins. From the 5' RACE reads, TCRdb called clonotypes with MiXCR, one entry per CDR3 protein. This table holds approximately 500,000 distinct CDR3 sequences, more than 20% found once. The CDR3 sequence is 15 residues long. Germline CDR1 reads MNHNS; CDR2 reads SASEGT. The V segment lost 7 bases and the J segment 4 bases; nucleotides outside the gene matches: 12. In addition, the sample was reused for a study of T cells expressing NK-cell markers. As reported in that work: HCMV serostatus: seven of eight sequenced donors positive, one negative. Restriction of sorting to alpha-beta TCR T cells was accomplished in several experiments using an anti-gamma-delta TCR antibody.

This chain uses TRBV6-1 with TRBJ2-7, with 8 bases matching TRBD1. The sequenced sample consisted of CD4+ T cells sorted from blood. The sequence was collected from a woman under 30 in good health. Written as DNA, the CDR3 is TGTGCCAGCACCGAAAAACGACAGGGGAAGTACGAGCAGTACTTC. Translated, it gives CASTEKRQGKYEQYF.